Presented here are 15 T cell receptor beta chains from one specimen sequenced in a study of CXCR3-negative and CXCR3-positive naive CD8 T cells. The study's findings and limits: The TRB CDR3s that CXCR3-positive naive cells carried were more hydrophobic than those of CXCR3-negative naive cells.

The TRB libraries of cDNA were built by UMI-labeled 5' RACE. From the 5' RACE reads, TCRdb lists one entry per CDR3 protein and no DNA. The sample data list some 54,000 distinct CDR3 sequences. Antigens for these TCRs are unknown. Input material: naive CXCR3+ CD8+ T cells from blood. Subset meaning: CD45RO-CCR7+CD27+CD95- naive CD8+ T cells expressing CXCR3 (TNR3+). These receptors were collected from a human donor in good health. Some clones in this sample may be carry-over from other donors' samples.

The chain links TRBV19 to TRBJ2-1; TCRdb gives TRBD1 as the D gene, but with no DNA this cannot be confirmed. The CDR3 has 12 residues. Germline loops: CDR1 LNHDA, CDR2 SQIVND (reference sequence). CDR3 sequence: CASSPGVHEQFF.

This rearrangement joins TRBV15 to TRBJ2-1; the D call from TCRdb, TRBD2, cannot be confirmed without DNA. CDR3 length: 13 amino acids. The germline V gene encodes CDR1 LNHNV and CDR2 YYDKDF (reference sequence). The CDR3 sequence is CATSGIRAHEQFF. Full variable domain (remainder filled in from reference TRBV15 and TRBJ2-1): DAMVIQNPRYQVTQFGKPVTLSCSQTLNHNVMYWYQQKSSQAPKLLFHYYDKDFNNEADTPDNFQSRRPNTSFCFLDIRSPGLGDTAMYLCATSGIRAHEQFFGPGTRLTVL.

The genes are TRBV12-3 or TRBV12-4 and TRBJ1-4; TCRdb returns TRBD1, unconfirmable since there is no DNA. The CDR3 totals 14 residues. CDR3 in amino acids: CASSLAERDEKLFF.

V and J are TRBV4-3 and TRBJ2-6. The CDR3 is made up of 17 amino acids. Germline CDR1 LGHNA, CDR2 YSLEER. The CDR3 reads CASSQESAWSGANVLTF.

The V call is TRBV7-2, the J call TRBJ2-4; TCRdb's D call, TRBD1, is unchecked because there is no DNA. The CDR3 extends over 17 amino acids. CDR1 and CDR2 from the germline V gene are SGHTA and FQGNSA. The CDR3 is CASSLAAPGGGINIQYF.

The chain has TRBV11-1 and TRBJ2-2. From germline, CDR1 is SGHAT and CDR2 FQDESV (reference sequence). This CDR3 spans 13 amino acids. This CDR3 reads CASSLTNTGELFF.

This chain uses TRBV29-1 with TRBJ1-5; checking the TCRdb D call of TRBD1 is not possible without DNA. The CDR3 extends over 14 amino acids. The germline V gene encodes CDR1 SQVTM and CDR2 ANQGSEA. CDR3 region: CSVVGEGANQPQHF.

The CDR3 protein is CASSFEGSLNTEAFF. The chain carries TRBV11-3 and TRBJ1-1; with no DNA, the TCRdb D assignment of TRBD1 cannot be verified. CDR1 is SGHNT, CDR2 YENEEA, per germline. The CDR3 runs 15 residues.

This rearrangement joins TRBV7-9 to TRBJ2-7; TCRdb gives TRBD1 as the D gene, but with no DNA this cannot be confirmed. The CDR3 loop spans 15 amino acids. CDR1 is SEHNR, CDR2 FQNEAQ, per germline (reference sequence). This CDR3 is CASSSPTGLAYEQYF.

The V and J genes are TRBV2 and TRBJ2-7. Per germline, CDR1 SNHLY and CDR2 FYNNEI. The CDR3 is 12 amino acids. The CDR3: CASRDKSDEQYF.

The CDR3: CASSFSSGFGPGNTIYF. The chain carries TRBV5-1 and TRBJ1-3; there is no DNA to check the TCRdb D call of TRBD1. In germline, CDR1 is SGHRS, CDR2 YFSETQ. The CDR3 extends over 17 amino acids.

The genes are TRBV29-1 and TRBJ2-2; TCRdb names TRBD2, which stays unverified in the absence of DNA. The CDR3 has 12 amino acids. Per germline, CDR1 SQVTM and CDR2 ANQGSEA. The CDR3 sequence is CSAYREAGELFF.

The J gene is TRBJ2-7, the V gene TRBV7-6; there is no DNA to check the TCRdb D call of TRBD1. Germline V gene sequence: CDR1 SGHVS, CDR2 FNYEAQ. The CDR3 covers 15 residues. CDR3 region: CASSLEVRTNYEQYF.

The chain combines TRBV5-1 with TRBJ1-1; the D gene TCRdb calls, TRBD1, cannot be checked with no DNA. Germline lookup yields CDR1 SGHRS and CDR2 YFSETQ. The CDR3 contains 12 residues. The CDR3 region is CASAGQNTEAFF.

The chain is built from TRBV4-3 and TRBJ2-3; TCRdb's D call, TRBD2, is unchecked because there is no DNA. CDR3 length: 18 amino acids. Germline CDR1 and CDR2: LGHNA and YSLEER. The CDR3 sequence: CASSQDPPSGGVTDTQYF.